This entry lists 14 T cell receptor beta chains sequenced from one sample in a study of T cell changes during pregnancy in multiple sclerosis (dated by TCRdb to the late 2010s). The library was prepared using the immunoSEQ multiplex PCR assay. TCRdb provides this immuneACCESS table in a form limited to in-frame rearrangements. Some clones are lacking; in checked studies, under half of them reflect an unresolved V gene, and why the rest are absent is not known. Recorded for this sample are 100,000 to 110,000 clones; 92% of them occurred a single time. Clones ranked in the top ten supply about 1.9% of the sample. The material sequenced was peripheral blood, taken after pregnancy. The receptors originated from a female donor with multiple sclerosis, enrolled in a pregnancy study.

V is TRBV6-5 and J is TRBJ1-5; D unclear. Germline V CDR1 and CDR2: MNHEY, SVGAGI. V lost 4 bases to trimming and J lost 2 bases, with 15 bases between them. This CDR3 comprises 16 residues. For the CDR3, the DNA is TGTGCCAGCAGTTTGCGAACTCCCGGAGGCAATCAGCCCCAGCATTTT. This encodes CASSLRTPGGNQPQHF.

Written as DNA, the CDR3 is TGCAGCGTTATTGTCGGGGGAGAGACCCAGTACTTC. This codes for CSVIVGGETQYF. The rearrangement links TRBV29-1 to TRBJ2-5, with D possibly matching TRBD2 (6 bases). Per germline, CDR1 SQVTM and CDR2 ANQGSEA. CDR3 length: 12 amino acids. V was cut by 5 bases and J by 4 bases, with 11 bases left in between. The complete variable domain, with remaining parts taken from reference TRBV29-1 and TRBJ2-5, reads SAVISQKPSRDICQRGTSLTIQCQVDSQVTMMFWYRQQPGQSLTLIATANQGSEATYESGFVIDKFPISRPNLTFSTLTVSNMSPEDSSIYLCSVIVGGETQYFGPGTRLLVL.

This clone was detected only a few times. J is TRBJ1-1 and V is TRBV9; D gene uncertain. The V end lost 0 bases, the J end lost 1 base, and 7 bases lay between the germline ends. CDR1 is SGDLS, CDR2 YYNGEE, per germline. The CDR3 runs 14 residues. The CDR3 loop is CASSVATKNTEAFF. The CDR3 DNA follows: TGTGCCAGCAGCGTAGCTACTAAGAACACTGAAGCTTTCTTT.

The CDR3 spells CSFRIGTGTLEAFF. In nucleotides, the CDR3 is TGCAGCTTTAGGATTGGCACAGGGACCCTAGAAGCTTTCTTT. The chain carries TRBV29-1 and TRBJ1-1, with D possibly being TRBD1 (6 bases). Trimming stripped 8 bases from V and 8 bases from J, with 24 bases between. CDR1 and CDR2 from the germline V gene are SQVTM and ANQGSEA. The CDR3 sequence is 14 residues long.

The chain has TRBV18 and TRBJ1-2, with 7 bases matching TRBD1. Germline CDR1 KGHSH, CDR2 LQKENI. Trimming cost V 4 bases and J 7 bases; bases outside gene matches: 15. This CDR3 spans 16 amino acids. This CDR3 is CASSRNTDTGVSGYTF. In DNA form, the CDR3 reads TGTGCCAGCTCACGAAATACCGATACAGGGGTGAGTGGCTACACCTTC.

The chain links TRBV5-6 to TRBJ2-7; TRBD2 aligns across 7 bases. Losses at the gene ends were 2 bases for V and 0 bases for J; bases not matched to a gene: 5. Germline V gives CDR1 SGHDT, CDR2 YYEEEE. The CDR3 runs to 15 residues. Written as DNA, the CDR3 is TGTGCCAGCAGCTTCCGGGGGGTCGGCTCCTACGAGCAGTACTTC. Protein: CASSFRGVGSYEQYF.

The chain links TRBV19 to TRBJ1-2, with a possible D match to TRBD1 (5 bases). Deletions cut 5 bases from V and 4 bases from J, with 14 bases between. CDR1 and CDR2 (germline): LNHDA, SQIVND (reference sequence). The CDR3 covers 14 residues. Written as DNA, the CDR3 is TGTGCCAGTAGTCCGCCAGGGAGGGTCTATGGCTACACCTTC. The encoded protein is CASSPPGRVYGYTF.

The CDR3, as DNA: TGTGCCAGCAGCGCCCCCGAGGGCTTCCAAGAGACCCAGTACTTC. As protein: CASSAPEGFQETQYF. The chain employs TRBV7-9 and TRBJ2-5, with D possibly being TRBD2 (5 bases). The CDR3 loop spans 15 amino acids. Germline V gives CDR1 SEHNR, CDR2 FQNEAQ (reference sequence). V was cut by 5 bases and J by 1 base, with 14 bases left in between.

The chain uses TRBV2 and TRBJ1-5; D remains unclear. V was pared by 3 bases and J by 4 bases, with 10 bases between. Per germline, CDR1 SNHLY and CDR2 FYNNEI. The CDR3 length is 14 residues. CDR3 amino acids: CASSDRGGNQPQHF. In DNA form, the CDR3 reads TGTGCCAGCAGTGATCGGGGAGGGAATCAGCCCCAGCATTTT.

The chain employs TRBV9 and TRBJ2-7; the match to TRBD2 covers 10 bases. Looked up from germline, CDR1 is SGDLS and CDR2 is YYNGEE. The CDR3 contains 14 residues. V lost 2 bases and J lost 3; bases outside the gene matches: 2. The CDR3 nucleotides are TGTGCCAGCAGCGTGACTAGCGGGTTCTACGAGCAGTACTTC. This gives the protein CASSVTSGFYEQYF.

The chain couples TRBV11-3 to TRBJ1-6; no firm D call. V gave up 1 base and J gave up 9 bases, with 10 bases separating them. The CDR3 covers 14 residues. Germline CDR1 is SGHNT and CDR2 is YENEEA. The CDR3 DNA follows: TGTGCCAGCAGCTTAGGGAGGGAGGGTTCACCCCTCCACTTT. Encoded protein: CASSLGREGSPLHF.

In nucleotides, the CDR3 is TGTGCCAGCAGCTTCGACAAGAATCGTGGCTACACCTTC. This codes for CASSFDKNRGYTF. The chain has TRBV7-2 and TRBJ1-2; D ambiguous. From germline, CDR1 is SGHTA and CDR2 FQGNSA. This CDR3 spans 13 amino acids. Trimming pared 3 bases from V and 7 bases from J, leaving 12 bases between.

CDR3 nucleotides: TGCGCCAGCAGCCAAGCAAGCGGCTCTAGCACAGATACGCAGTATTTT. Its protein is CASSQASGSSTDTQYF. The rearrangement uses TRBV4-3 and TRBJ2-3; D might be TRBD2 (5 bases). The CDR3 consists of 16 residues. Germline values: CDR1 LGHNA, CDR2 YSLEER. V lost 1 base and J 0 bases, leaving 11 bases between the germline ends.

This chain connects TRBV27 to TRBJ2-7, with 9 positions matching TRBD2. This CDR3 has 15 amino acids. The V and J ends lost 5 bases and 3 bases, in that order; junction bases with no gene match: 8. The V gene's germline CDR1 is MNHEY and CDR2 SMNVEV (reference sequence). CDR3 in amino acids: CASSRSGTSYYEQYF. DNA of the CDR3: TGTGCCAGCAGTAGGTCCGGGACTAGCTACTACGAGCAGTACTTC.